The 24 T cell receptor beta chains listed next were all sequenced from one sample in a study of cytomegalovirus exposure and HLA in healthy donors. The PCR had 60 Vbeta and 13 Jbeta primers. Profiled with immunoSEQ multiplex PCR; TCRdb holds only in-frame clones, not every one. The table has roughly 190,000 clones, about 85% seen once; the top ten hold around 1.6%. Sequenced sample: PBMCs. All receptors come from a woman aged 50 to 60 in good health and CMV-seronegative.

The genes are TRBV9 and TRBJ2-2, with TRBD2 matching 7 bases. With 4 bases clipped from V and 6 bases from J, the junction kept 9 bases outside the gene matches. Germline CDR1 SGDLS, CDR2 YYNGEE. The length of the CDR3 is 15 residues. This chain's CDR3 is CASSSLGSGAGELFF. CDR3 DNA sequence: TGTGCCAGCAGCTCTTTAGGGAGCGGGGCCGGGGAGCTGTTTTTT.

This clone was seen a single time. This chain connects TRBV7-2 to TRBJ2-1, with D tentatively TRBD1 (5 bases). The CDR3 loop spans 14 amino acids. The V end lost 6 bases, the J end lost 9 bases, and 18 bases lay between the germline ends. Germline CDR1 is SGHTA and CDR2 is FQGNSA. CDR3 region: CASRADSRSVEQFF. In DNA form, the CDR3 reads TGTGCCAGCAGAGCAGACAGTAGGTCCGTTGAGCAGTTCTTC.

The chain links TRBV19 to TRBJ1-2, with unresolved D. The CDR3 runs to 16 residues. The V and J ends lost 0 bases and 4 bases respectively, with 15 bases between them. Germline V gives CDR1 LNHDA, CDR2 SQIVND (reference sequence). The chain's CDR3 is CASSIDYEGWAYGYTF. DNA of the CDR3: TGTGCCAGTAGTATAGATTACGAGGGATGGGCCTATGGCTACACCTTC.

The sample holds a few counts of this clone. The gene calls are TRBV5-6 and TRBJ1-1; 7 positions match TRBD1. V shed 3 bases, J shed 4 bases, and the junction held 9 bases outside the gene matches. Germline V gene sequence: CDR1 SGHDT, CDR2 YYEEEE. The CDR3 loop spans 15 amino acids. CDR3 residues: CASSSGFRTGTEAFF. CDR3 in DNA: TGTGCCAGCAGCTCCGGCTTCCGGACAGGCACTGAAGCTTTCTTT.

The chain carries TRBV13 and TRBJ2-5; 7 bases fit TRBD2. CDR3 length: 16 amino acids. The V and J ends lost 5 bases and 2 bases, in that order; junction bases with no gene match: 11. CDR1 is PRHDT and CDR2 is FYEKMQ in the germline V gene (reference sequence). The CDR3 protein is CASSIVAGTPQETQYF. CDR3 nucleotide sequence: TGTGCCAGCAGCATAGTAGCGGGTACCCCTCAAGAGACCCAGTACTTC.

The chain joins TRBV2 to TRBJ1-4; 7 bases agree with TRBD1. The length of the CDR3 is 15 residues. In germline, CDR1 is SNHLY, CDR2 FYNNEI. V lost 4 bases to trimming and J lost 2 bases; unmatched junction nucleotides: 4. This chain's CDR3 is CASSGQGITNEKLFF. CDR3 sequence (DNA): TGTGCCAGCAGTGGACAGGGAATCACTAATGAAAAACTGTTTTTT.

The chain employs TRBV2 and TRBJ2-2, with 7 nucleotides matching TRBD2. The germline V gene encodes CDR1 SNHLY and CDR2 FYNNEI. The CDR3 totals 16 residues. V dropped 6 bases and J dropped 4; count of bases not matched to a gene: 11. CDR3 DNA sequence: TGTGCCAGCAGCCTACTGCTTCTAGCGGTCACCGGGGAGCTGTTTTTT. It yields the protein CASSLLLLAVTGELFF.

CDR3 sequence (DNA): TGTGCCAGCTCGCTCGTTACGGACACTGAAGCTTTCTTT. Protein product: CASSLVTDTEAFF. The chain uses TRBV18 and TRBJ1-1; no clear D. The CDR3 has 13 amino acids. CDR1 KGHSH and CDR2 LQKENI come from the germline V gene. V gave up 6 bases and J gave up 3 bases, with 11 bases separating them. Full variable domain (outside the CDR3, taken from reference TRBV18 and TRBJ1-1): NAGVMQNPRHLVRRRGQEARLRCSPMKGHSHVYWYRQLPEEGLKFMVYLQKENIIDESGMPKERFSAEFPKEGPSILRIQQVVRGDSAAYFCASSLVTDTEAFFGQGTRLTVV.

A single count supports this clone. The genes are TRBV9 and TRBJ2-1, with 7 bases lining up with TRBD1. This CDR3 is built from 15 residues. The germline V gene encodes CDR1 SGDLS and CDR2 YYNGEE. V lost 4 bases and J lost 4; bases outside the gene matches: 8. The CDR3 nucleotides are TGTGCCAGCAGCTCAACTTGGACAGGTTACAATGAGCAGTTCTTC. Translation: CASSSTWTGYNEQFF.

The chain combines TRBV4-3 with TRBJ1-2, with 11 bases matching TRBD1. Looked up from germline, CDR1 is LGHNA and CDR2 is YSLEER. The junction had 4 bases not matched to a gene; V was cut back by 0 bases and J by 4 bases. CDR3 length equals 16 residues. CDR3 region: CASSQEGQGAGYGYTF. In nucleotides, the CDR3 is TGCGCCAGCAGCCAAGAAGGACAGGGGGCGGGCTATGGCTACACCTTC.

This chain links TRBV5-6 with TRBJ2-3; no clear D gene. Germline V gives CDR1 SGHDT, CDR2 YYEEEE. The CDR3 is 15 residues long. Trimming removed 0 bases from V and 0 bases from J, with 8 bases in between. CDR3 region: CASSLGRLSTDTQYF. CDR3 coding DNA: TGTGCCAGCAGCTTGGGGCGACTGAGCACAGATACGCAGTATTTT.

The chain has TRBV19 and TRBJ2-3; 9 bases line up with TRBD1. Germline CDR1 reads LNHDA; CDR2 reads SQIVND (reference sequence). The V gene end was trimmed by 3 bases and the J gene end by 0 bases; junction bases not matched to a gene: 4. There are 16 residues in the CDR3. The CDR3 DNA is TGTGCCAGTAGTATTTCCGGGACAGGGAGCACAGATACGCAGTATTTT. This translates into CASSISGTGSTDTQYF.

The rearrangement links TRBV7-6 to TRBJ1-2, with D possibly matching TRBD1 (6 bases). Germline lookup yields CDR1 SGHVS and CDR2 FNYEAQ. Between the trimmed V and J ends, which lost 0 bases and 2 bases, there was a span of 13 bases. There are 16 residues in the CDR3. In DNA, the CDR3 is TGTGCCAGCAGCTTAGCCCCTACAGGGTCCAACTATGGCTACACCTTC. Translation gives CASSLAPTGSNYGYTF.

As DNA, the CDR3 is TGTGCCAGCAGCGTAGATTCTAGCGGGAGGAATGAGCAGTTCTTC. It encodes CASSVDSSGRNEQFF. The V gene is TRBV9, the J gene TRBJ2-1; 11 nucleotides match TRBD2. Trimming at V came to 0 bases and at J to 7 bases, leaving 3 bases not matched to a gene. This CDR3 is built from 15 residues. Germline V gives CDR1 SGDLS, CDR2 YYNGEE. Drawing the rest from reference TRBV9 and TRBJ2-1, the complete variable domain is DSGVTQTPKHLITATGQRVTLRCSPRSGDLSVYWYQQSLDQGLQFLIQYYNGEERAKGNILERFSAQQFPDLHSELNLSSLELGDSALYFCASSVDSSGRNEQFFGPGTRLTVL.

This clone was counted a few times. The genes are TRBV6-1 and TRBJ2-2; D is unresolved. The CDR3 has 13 amino acids. From germline, CDR1 is MNHNS and CDR2 SASEGT. The V and J ends lost 5 bases and 2 bases respectively, with 6 bases between them. The CDR3 DNA is TGTGCCAGCAGTCCTTATAACACCGGGGAGCTGTTTTTT. It yields the protein CASSPYNTGELFF.

The chain combines TRBV5-1 with TRBJ1-2; weak D call: TRBD1 (5 bases). CDR1 and CDR2 from the germline V gene are SGHRS and YFSETQ. This CDR3 region has 16 residues. V was pared by 0 bases and J by 8 bases, with 20 bases between. CDR3 residues: CASSLVTAGKLRGYTF. Here the CDR3 DNA reads TGCGCCAGCAGCTTGGTAACGGCAGGGAAGTTGAGGGGCTACACCTTC.

The V gene is TRBV7-8, the J gene TRBJ1-5, with TRBD1 matching over 10 bases. Germline CDR1 reads SGHVS; CDR2 reads FQNEAQ. This CDR3 has 15 amino acids. V lost 5 bases to trimming and J lost 2 bases; unmatched junction nucleotides: 3. CDR3 nucleotide sequence: TGTGCCAGCAGCCCCGGACAGGGGGGCAATCAGCCCCAGCATTTT. Translated, it gives CASSPGQGGNQPQHF.

This clone was found once. Other nucleotide sequences from this sample produce the same CDR3. The gene calls are TRBV5-1 and TRBJ1-1, with D possibly matching TRBD1 (5 bases). CDR3 size: 14 residues. V was pared by 3 bases and J by 3 bases, with 12 bases between. The germline gives CDR1 SGHRS, CDR2 YFSETQ. The CDR3 nucleotides read TGCGCCAGCAGCTCCCGCGGGGGGTACACTGAAGCTTTCTTT. This codes for CASSSRGGYTEAFF.

The chain joins TRBV7-2 to TRBJ1-6; D might be TRBD1 (5 bases). The germline V gene encodes CDR1 SGHTA and CDR2 FQGNSA. Trimming cost V 1 base and J 9 bases, with 13 bases left between them. The CDR3 runs 15 residues. As DNA, the CDR3 is TGTGCCAGCAGCTTAGGCGGGGGGAATAGTTCACCCCTCCACTTT. It translates to CASSLGGGNSSPLHF.

The chain recombines TRBV19 with TRBJ1-4, with D unresolved. This CDR3 has 15 amino acids. Germline assignment: CDR1 LNHDA and CDR2 SQIVND (reference sequence). V gave up 2 bases and J gave up 8 bases, with 15 bases separating them. CDR3 sequence: CASSITAGTREKLFF. The CDR3 DNA sequence: TGTGCCAGTAGTATAACAGCCGGAACGAGAGAAAAACTGTTTTTT.

Only a few counts were recorded for this clone. V gene TRBV1 combines with J gene TRBJ2-1; the table's D call of TRBD2 was not tested on the DNA. TRBV1 is termed a pseudogene. This CDR3 region has 18 residues. CDR3 bases: TGCACCAGCAGCCAAGGTGAGAGGGAGCATTTCTCCTACAATGAGCAGTTCTTC. Translating gives CTSSQGEREHFSYNEQFF.

The V call is TRBV9, the J call TRBJ2-7; no reliable D call. Trimming cost V 0 bases and J 0 bases, with 7 bases left between them. The V gene's germline CDR1 is SGDLS and CDR2 YYNGEE. The CDR3 is 14 residues long. In nucleotides, the CDR3 is TGTGCCAGCAGCGTAGGGCGGAGCTCCTACGAGCAGTACTTC. Protein sequence: CASSVGRSSYEQYF.

This chain joins TRBV6-5 and TRBJ2-7; 8 bases align to TRBD2. Losses at the gene ends were 0 bases for V and 2 bases for J; bases not matched to a gene: 6. The CDR3 length is 16 residues. Germline V gene sequence: CDR1 MNHEY, CDR2 SVGAGI. The CDR3 region is CASSYSAGGGPYEQYF. The CDR3 DNA follows: TGTGCCAGCAGTTACTCCGCGGGGGGCGGCCCCTACGAGCAGTACTTC.

CDR3 DNA sequence: TGCGCCAGCAGCTTGGAGCGATACACAGATACGCAGTATTTT. It translates to CASSLERYTDTQYF. This chain links TRBV5-1 with TRBJ2-3; D not resolved. V dropped 0 bases and J dropped 2 bases, with 7 bases sitting between them. CDR1 is SGHRS and CDR2 is YFSETQ in the germline V gene. The CDR3 has 14 amino acids.